The sequence of this T cell receptor beta chain was determined in a study of cytomegalovirus exposure and HLA in healthy donors. Study observations and caveats: Later analysis found that TCR beta chains associated with HLA were more clonally expanded than other, equally common chains.

Primers: 60 Vbeta forward and 13 Jbeta reverse. Profiled with immunoSEQ multiplex PCR; TCRdb holds only in-frame clones, not every one. The sample includes around 53,000 clones. Comment on this clone: The antigen is unknown.

The germline V gene encodes CDR1 SGHAT and CDR2 FQNNGV. The V gene end was trimmed by 1 base and the J gene end by 7 bases; junction bases not matched to a gene: 11. CDR3 length: 17 amino acids. The genes are TRBV11-2 and TRBJ2-1; 9 nucleotides align to TRBD2. Source material: PBMCs. This clonotype was sampled from a man aged 18 to 29 in good health and CMV-seropositive. This chain's CDR3 is CASSLAAASGKGNEQFF. CDR3 in DNA: TGTGCCAGCAGCTTAGCAGCGGCTAGCGGGAAGGGGAATGAGCAGTTCTTC.